These T cell receptor beta chains were read from a single sample in a study of blood T cell repertoires in COVID-19. Clones were sequenced by immunoSEQ multiplex PCR, and TCRdb holds only the in-frame ones, with some missing. The data hold approximately 100,000 clones, with roughly 80% observed a single time. The specimen was peripheral blood. Receptors were obtained from a woman over 75 with active or convalescent COVID-19. The CDR3 runs from the conserved cysteine through the conserved F or W. D genes are given only for firm matches. Some rows mark clone size as missing; the rest say once, few, many or name a class of expanded clone.

len: 19; abundance: few; v_gene: TRBV7-9; d_gene: -; j_gene: TRBJ2-6; CDR3aa: CASSGTHRISSAGANVLTF; CDR3nt: TGTGCCAGCAGCGGAACTCACAGGATTTCGTCGGCTGGGGCCAACGTCCTGACTTTC
len: 16; abundance: -; v_gene: TRBV19; d_gene: TRBD2; j_gene: TRBJ2-1; CDR3aa: CASSPRLAGGYNEQFF; CDR3nt: TGTGCCAGTAGTCCACGACTAGCGGGGGGCTACAATGAGCAGTTCTTC
len: 14; abundance: -; v_gene: TRBV6-5; d_gene: -; j_gene: TRBJ1-1; CDR3aa: CPVPGMGPNTEAFF; CDR3nt: TGCCCCGTACCAGGCATGGGCCCGAACACTGAAGCTTTCTTT
len: 16; abundance: -; v_gene: TRBV4-3; d_gene: -; j_gene: TRBJ1-5; CDR3aa: CASSQDLAGPGQPQHF; CDR3nt: TGCGCCAGCAGCCAAGATCTTGCGGGGCCCGGCCAGCCCCAGCATTTT
len: 15; abundance: many; v_gene: TRBV10-1; d_gene: -; j_gene: TRBJ2-4; CDR3aa: CASPRGEGGENIQYF; CDR3nt: TGCGCCAGCCCGAGAGGGGAAGGGGGAGAGAACATTCAGTACTTC
len: 14; abundance: -; v_gene: TRBV5-1; d_gene: TRBD1; j_gene: TRBJ2-2; CDR3aa: CASSLQGVSGELFF; CDR3nt: TGCGCCAGCAGCTTGCAGGGGGTATCCGGGGAGCTGTTTTTT
len: 17; abundance: once; v_gene: TRBV5-1; d_gene: TRBD1; j_gene: TRBJ2-5; CDR3aa: CASSFRQGAWGQETQYF; CDR3nt: TGCGCCAGCAGCTTCAGACAGGGTGCGTGGGGGCAAGAGACCCAGTACTTC
len: 15; abundance: -; v_gene: TRBV19; d_gene: TRBD1; j_gene: TRBJ1-3; CDR3aa: CASSGQGVSGNTIYF; CDR3nt: TGTGCCAGTAGCGGACAGGGGGTATCTGGAAACACCATATATTTT
len: 13; abundance: -; v_gene: TRBV9; d_gene: -; j_gene: TRBJ2-5; CDR3aa: CASSGGLKETQYF; CDR3nt: TGTGCCAGCAGCGGAGGACTAAAGGAGACCCAGTACTTC
len: 14; abundance: -; v_gene: TRBV28; d_gene: TRBD2; j_gene: TRBJ2-1; CDR3aa: CASLRLAGGNEQFF; CDR3nt: TGTGCCAGCCTTCGACTAGCGGGTGGTAATGAGCAGTTCTTC
len: 12; abundance: -; v_gene: TRBV24-1; d_gene: -; j_gene: TRBJ1-1; CDR3aa: CATLQAVDVAFF; CDR3nt: TGTGCCACCCTACAGGCGGTAGACGTAGCTTTCTTT
len: 15; abundance: few; v_gene: TRBV2; d_gene: TRBD1; j_gene: TRBJ1-6; CDR3aa: CASSESGTVNSPLHF; CDR3nt: TGTGCCAGCAGTGAATCTGGGACAGTTAATTCACCCCTCCACTTT
len: 19; abundance: -; v_gene: TRBV28; d_gene: TRBD1; j_gene: TRBJ1-6; CDR3aa: CASSLRGAGGDLREAPLHF; CDR3nt: TGTGCCAGCAGTTTAAGGGGTGCAGGGGGCGACCTGCGTGAGGCTCCCCTCCACTTT
len: 15; abundance: -; v_gene: TRBV11-2; d_gene: TRBD1; j_gene: TRBJ2-2; CDR3aa: CASSLETGGTGELFF; CDR3nt: TGTGCCAGCAGCTTGGAGACAGGGGGCACCGGGGAGCTGTTTTTT
len: 15; abundance: -; v_gene: TRBV19; d_gene: TRBD1; j_gene: TRBJ1-5; CDR3aa: CASSIGDREQWPQHF; CDR3nt: TGTGCCAGTAGTATAGGGGACAGGGAACAATGGCCCCAGCATTTT
len: 15; abundance: -; v_gene: TRBV9; d_gene: -; j_gene: TRBJ1-2; CDR3aa: CASSVAGRGSYGYTF; CDR3nt: TGTGCCAGCAGCGTAGCAGGCAGAGGGTCCTATGGCTACACCTTC
len: 17; abundance: -; v_gene: TRBV7-2; d_gene: TRBD2; j_gene: TRBJ2-7; CDR3aa: CASSLAAFSGGAGEQYF; CDR3nt: TGTGCCAGCAGCTTAGCCGCCTTTAGCGGGGGGGCGGGCGAGCAGTACTTC
len: 13; abundance: -; v_gene: TRBV9; d_gene: TRBD1; j_gene: TRBJ1-1; CDR3aa: CASSPTGDTEAFF; CDR3nt: TGTGCCAGCAGTCCCACAGGGGACACTGAAGCTTTCTTT
len: 16; abundance: -; v_gene: TRBV9; d_gene: TRBD1; j_gene: TRBJ1-4; CDR3aa: CASSVEEGRGNEKLFF; CDR3nt: TGTGCCAGCAGCGTAGAAGAGGGCAGGGGGAATGAAAAACTGTTTTTT
len: 22; abundance: -; v_gene: TRBV4-2; d_gene: TRBD2; j_gene: TRBJ2-7; CDR3aa: CASSQEPAKGLAGGLGSYEQYF; CDR3nt: TGTGCCAGCAGCCAAGAACCCGCCAAAGGGCTAGCGGGAGGTCTGGGGTCCTACGAGCAGTACTTC
len: 18; abundance: -; v_gene: TRBV3-1/TRBV3-2; d_gene: TRBD1; j_gene: TRBJ2-7; CDR3aa: CASSQDYTGTGSSYEQYF; CDR3nt: TGTGCCAGCAGCCAAGACTACACCGGGACAGGGTCATCATACGAGCAGTACTTC
len: 14; abundance: few; v_gene: TRBV7-9; d_gene: TRBD2; j_gene: TRBJ2-3; CDR3aa: CASSRLGEGNTQYF; CDR3nt: TGTGCCAGCAGCCGACTCGGGGAGGGAAATACGCAGTATTTT
len: 19; abundance: once; v_gene: TRBV4-1; d_gene: TRBD1; j_gene: TRBJ2-3; CDR3aa: CASSQGIIRTGTRTDTQYF; CDR3nt: TGCGCCAGCAGCCAAGGGATAATTCGGACAGGGACTCGGACAGATACGCAGTATTTT
len: 13; abundance: -; v_gene: TRBV5-5; d_gene: -; j_gene: TRBJ2-1; CDR3aa: CASSFSQGGEQFF; CDR3nt: TGTGCCAGCAGCTTCTCTCAGGGCGGTGAGCAGTTCTTC
len: 18; abundance: -; v_gene: TRBV18; d_gene: TRBD2; j_gene: TRBJ2-7; CDR3aa: CASSQRELAGGIFVEQYF; CDR3nt: TGTGCCAGCTCCCAAAGGGAACTAGCGGGAGGGATATTTGTCGAGCAGTACTTC
len: 14; abundance: -; v_gene: TRBV7-2; d_gene: TRBD1; j_gene: TRBJ2-2; CDR3aa: CASSFDRATGELFF; CDR3nt: TGTGCCAGCAGCTTCGACAGGGCCACCGGGGAGCTGTTTTTT
len: 15; abundance: -; v_gene: TRBV6-2/TRBV6-3; d_gene: TRBD1; j_gene: TRBJ1-1; CDR3aa: CASSYRDRVTPEAFF; CDR3nt: TGTGCCAGCAGTTACAGGGACAGGGTTACCCCTGAAGCTTTCTTT
len: 17; abundance: -; v_gene: TRBV19; d_gene: TRBD2; j_gene: TRBJ2-1; CDR3aa: CASSIPSGSSSYNEQFF; CDR3nt: TGTGCCAGTAGTATACCTAGCGGGAGTAGCTCCTACAATGAGCAGTTCTTC
len: 13; abundance: -; v_gene: TRBV7-8; d_gene: -; j_gene: TRBJ1-4; CDR3aa: CASSFRGNEKLFF; CDR3nt: TGTGCCAGCAGCTTTAGAGGGAATGAAAAACTGTTTTTT
len: 14; abundance: -; v_gene: TRBV6-5; d_gene: -; j_gene: TRBJ2-1; CDR3aa: CASSLSGFYNEQFF; CDR3nt: TGTGCCAGCTCCCTTAGCGGATTCTACAATGAGCAGTTCTTC
len: 11; abundance: few; v_gene: TRBV19; d_gene: TRBD1; j_gene: TRBJ1-5; CDR3aa: CASSSTGVRHF; CDR3nt: TGTGCCAGTAGTTCGACAGGGGTCCGGCATTTT
len: 15; abundance: -; v_gene: TRBV27; d_gene: -; j_gene: TRBJ1-2; CDR3aa: CASSLSVSVDYGYTF; CDR3nt: TGTGCCAGCAGTTTATCCGTTAGCGTAGACTATGGCTACACCTTC
len: 14; abundance: few; v_gene: TRBV11-2; d_gene: -; j_gene: TRBJ2-2; CDR3aa: CASSSPSATGELFF; CDR3nt: TGTGCCAGCAGCTCTCCAAGCGCCACCGGGGAGCTGTTTTTT
len: 15; abundance: -; v_gene: TRBV5-6; d_gene: -; j_gene: TRBJ1-6; CDR3aa: CASSPRGSYNSPLHF; CDR3nt: TGTGCCAGCAGCCCTCGAGGCTCCTATAATTCACCCCTCCACTTT
len: 17; abundance: -; v_gene: TRBV5-1; d_gene: TRBD2; j_gene: TRBJ2-5; CDR3aa: CASSLRTSGGPEETQYF; CDR3nt: TGCGCCAGCAGCTTACGGACTAGCGGGGGGCCCGAGGAGACCCAGTACTTC
len: 15; abundance: -; v_gene: TRBV18; d_gene: TRBD2; j_gene: TRBJ2-1; CDR3aa: CASSPVNGGAFEQFF; CDR3nt: TGTGCCAGCTCACCTGTCAACGGGGGGGCATTTGAGCAGTTCTTC
len: 15; abundance: -; v_gene: TRBV28; d_gene: TRBD1; j_gene: TRBJ1-2; CDR3aa: CASSEAGGANYGYTF; CDR3nt: TGTGCCAGCAGTGAGGCAGGGGGCGCGAACTATGGCTACACCTTC
len: 13; abundance: -; v_gene: TRBV5-4; d_gene: TRBD1; j_gene: TRBJ1-2; CDR3aa: CASSRDDRGRYTF; CDR3nt: TGTGCCAGCAGTAGGGACGACAGGGGTCGCTACACCTTC
len: 14; abundance: -; v_gene: TRBV7-3; d_gene: -; j_gene: TRBJ2-3; CDR3aa: CASSLSGEKYTQYF; CDR3nt: TGTGCCAGCAGCTTATCTGGTGAGAAGTATACGCAGTATTTT
len: 12; abundance: -; v_gene: TRBV27; d_gene: -; j_gene: TRBJ1-2; CDR3aa: CASSLSGVGYTF; CDR3nt: TGTGCCAGCAGTTTATCCGGGGTGGGCTACACCTTC
len: 13; abundance: -; v_gene: TRBV28; d_gene: -; j_gene: TRBJ1-5; CDR3aa: CASTDGGNQPQHF; CDR3nt: TGTGCCAGCACTGACGGGGGAAATCAGCCCCAGCATTTT
len: 14; abundance: -; v_gene: TRBV25-1; d_gene: -; j_gene: TRBJ1-5; CDR3aa: CASSFGPSGQPQHF; CDR3nt: TGTGCCAGCAGTTTCGGACCAAGCGGTCAGCCCCAGCATTTT
len: 15; abundance: -; v_gene: TRBV28; d_gene: TRBD1; j_gene: TRBJ1-5; CDR3aa: CASRQEQGFNQPQHF; CDR3nt: TGTGCCAGCAGACAAGAACAGGGGTTCAATCAGCCCCAGCATTTT
len: 16; abundance: -; v_gene: TRBV30; d_gene: -; j_gene: TRBJ2-1; CDR3aa: CAWSVIRDGSMDEQFF; CDR3nt: TGTGCCTGGAGTGTGATTCGTGACGGGAGCATGGATGAGCAGTTCTTC
len: 15; abundance: -; v_gene: TRBV7-3; d_gene: TRBD2; j_gene: TRBJ2-1; CDR3aa: CASSLQRDGYNEQFF; CDR3nt: TGTGCCAGCAGCTTACAGCGGGATGGATACAATGAGCAGTTCTTC
len: 13; abundance: -; v_gene: TRBV19; d_gene: -; j_gene: TRBJ2-5; CDR3aa: CASSPRGQETQYF; CDR3nt: TGTGCCAGTAGTCCTCGCGGGCAAGAGACCCAGTACTTC
len: 14; abundance: -; v_gene: TRBV10-3; d_gene: -; j_gene: TRBJ2-5; CDR3aa: CAIRTEKGQETQYF; CDR3nt: TGTGCCATCAGGACAGAGAAGGGGCAAGAGACCCAGTACTTC
len: 14; abundance: -; v_gene: TRBV4-1; d_gene: -; j_gene: TRBJ1-1; CDR3aa: CASSQGLRSTEAFF; CDR3nt: TGCGCCAGCAGCCAAGGGTTAAGGAGTACTGAAGCTTTCTTT
len: 15; abundance: -; v_gene: TRBV5-1; d_gene: TRBD1; j_gene: TRBJ2-3; CDR3aa: CASSPTTGGGDTQYF; CDR3nt: TGCGCCAGCAGCCCTACGACAGGGGGCGGAGATACGCAGTATTTT
len: 17; abundance: -; v_gene: TRBV18; d_gene: -; j_gene: TRBJ1-2; CDR3aa: CASSPPVRETSNYGYTF; CDR3nt: TGTGCCAGCTCACCACCGGTCAGGGAAACTTCTAACTATGGCTACACCTTC